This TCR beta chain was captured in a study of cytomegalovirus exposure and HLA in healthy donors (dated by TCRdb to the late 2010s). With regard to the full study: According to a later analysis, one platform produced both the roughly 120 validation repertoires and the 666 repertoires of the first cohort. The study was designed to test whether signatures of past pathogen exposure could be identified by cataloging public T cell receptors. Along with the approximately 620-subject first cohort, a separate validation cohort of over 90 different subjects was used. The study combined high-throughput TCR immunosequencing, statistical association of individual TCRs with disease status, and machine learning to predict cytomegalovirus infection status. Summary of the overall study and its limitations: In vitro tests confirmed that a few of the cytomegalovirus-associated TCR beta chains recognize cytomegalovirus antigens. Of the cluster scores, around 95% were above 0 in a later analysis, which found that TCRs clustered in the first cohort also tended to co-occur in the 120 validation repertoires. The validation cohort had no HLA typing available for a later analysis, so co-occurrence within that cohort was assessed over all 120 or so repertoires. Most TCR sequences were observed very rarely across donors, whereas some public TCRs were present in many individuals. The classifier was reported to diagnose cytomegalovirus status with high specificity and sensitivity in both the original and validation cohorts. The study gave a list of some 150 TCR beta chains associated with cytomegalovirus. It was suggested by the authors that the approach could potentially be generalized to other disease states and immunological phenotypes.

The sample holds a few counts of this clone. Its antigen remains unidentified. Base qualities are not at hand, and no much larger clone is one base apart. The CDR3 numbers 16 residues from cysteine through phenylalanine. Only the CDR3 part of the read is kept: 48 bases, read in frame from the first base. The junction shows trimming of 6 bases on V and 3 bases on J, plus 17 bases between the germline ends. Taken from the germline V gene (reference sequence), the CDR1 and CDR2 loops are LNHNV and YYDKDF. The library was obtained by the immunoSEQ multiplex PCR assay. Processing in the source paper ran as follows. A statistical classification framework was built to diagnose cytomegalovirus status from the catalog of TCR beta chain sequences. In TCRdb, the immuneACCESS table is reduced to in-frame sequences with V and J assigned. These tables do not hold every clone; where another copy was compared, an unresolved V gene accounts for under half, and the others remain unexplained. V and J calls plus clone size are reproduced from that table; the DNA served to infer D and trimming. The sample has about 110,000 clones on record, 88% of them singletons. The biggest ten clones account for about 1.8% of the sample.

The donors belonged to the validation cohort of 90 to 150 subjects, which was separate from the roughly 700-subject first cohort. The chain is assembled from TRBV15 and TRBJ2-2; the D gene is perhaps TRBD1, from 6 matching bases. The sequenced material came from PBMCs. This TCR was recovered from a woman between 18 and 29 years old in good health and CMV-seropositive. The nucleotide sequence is TGTGCCACCAGACCAGCACAGGGTTTGTACACCGGGGAGCTGTTTTTT. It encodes CATRPAQGLYTGELFF.